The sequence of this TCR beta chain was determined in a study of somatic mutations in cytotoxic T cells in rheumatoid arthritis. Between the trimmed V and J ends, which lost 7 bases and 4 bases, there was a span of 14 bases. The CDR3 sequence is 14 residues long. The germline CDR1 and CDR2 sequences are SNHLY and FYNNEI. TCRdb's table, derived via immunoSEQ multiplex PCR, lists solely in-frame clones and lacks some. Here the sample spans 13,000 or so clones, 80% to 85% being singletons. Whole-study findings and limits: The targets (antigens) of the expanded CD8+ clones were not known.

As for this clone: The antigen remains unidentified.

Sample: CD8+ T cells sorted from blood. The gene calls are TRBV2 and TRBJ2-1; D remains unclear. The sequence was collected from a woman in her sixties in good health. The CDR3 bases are TGTGCCAGCATCCCGGGTTCAACTTACAATGAGCAGTTCTTC. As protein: CASIPGSTYNEQFF.